A single sample is the source of the 27 T cell receptor beta chains below, sequenced in a study of T-cell reconstitution after alpha-beta-depleted transplantation in children. Unique molecular identifiers tagged the TCRbeta library. A single record per CDR3 protein comes from TCRdb applying MiXCR to the PCR reads. The profile covers hundreds of thousands of distinct CDR3 sequences, with 15% to 20% appearing a single time and 1.1% taken by the ten largest. The sequencing here drew on PBMCs from the stem cell graft donor, taken from the stem cell graft. These receptors all come from a human donor who donated a stem cell graft to a child with acute myeloid leukemia.

This clonotype was counted at least ten times. The chain employs TRBV20-1 and TRBJ2-1, with 7 bases lining up with TRBD2. Germline V CDR1 and CDR2: DFQATT, SNEGSKA (reference sequence). CDR3 length equals 16 residues. The V and J ends lost 2 bases and 5 bases, in that order; junction bases with no gene match: 12. CDR3 bases: TGCAGTGCTAGACGGGCCGGGGGGTTCCTTCACAATGAGCAGTTCTTC. It specifies CSARRAGGFLHNEQFF.

This clonotype was observed a handful of times. The gene calls are TRBV29-1 and TRBJ2-5; TRBD2 is a possible D gene (5 bases). The CDR3 is 14 amino acids. The V gene's germline CDR1 is SQVTM and CDR2 ANQGSEA. The V end lost 4 bases, the J end lost 1 base, and 13 bases lay between the germline ends. The CDR3 sequence is CSVGGISGQETQYF. In DNA form, the CDR3 reads TGCAGCGTTGGAGGGATTTCGGGCCAAGAGACCCAGTACTTC. The full variable domain, its missing parts supplied by reference TRBV29-1 and TRBJ2-5, is SAVISQKPSRDICQRGTSLTIQCQVDSQVTMMFWYRQQPGQSLTLIATANQGSEATYESGFVIDKFPISRPNLTFSTLTVSNMSPEDSSIYLCSVGGISGQETQYFGPGTRLLVL.

Ten or more counts support this clonotype. This sequence joins TRBV29-1 and TRBJ2-3; D is uncertain. V gave up 7 bases and J gave up 2 bases, with 7 bases separating them. This CDR3 is built from 11 residues. Germline CDR1 and CDR2: SQVTM and ANQGSEA. The CDR3 sequence: CSASATDTQYF. CDR3 nucleotide sequence: TGCAGCGCCTCCGCCACAGATACGCAGTATTTT.

Many counts were recorded for this clonotype. This rearrangement joins TRBV20-1 to TRBJ1-6; D not resolved. In germline, CDR1 is DFQATT, CDR2 SNEGSKA (reference sequence). The length of the CDR3 is 16 residues. V shed 1 base and J shed 0 bases, with 10 bases lying between them. The chain's CDR3 is CSARAFSGSYNSPLHF. CDR3 coding DNA: TGCAGTGCTAGAGCGTTCTCCGGCTCCTATAATTCACCCCTCCACTTT.

The J gene is TRBJ1-5, the V gene TRBV6-2 or TRBV6-3; D gene uncertain. Trimming stripped 0 bases from V and 6 bases from J, with 9 bases between. The V gene's germline CDR1 is MNHEY and CDR2 SVGEGT. The CDR3 runs to 14 residues. CDR3 nucleotides: TGTGCCAGCAGTTACTCGTACGCGGGTCAGCCCCAGCATTTT. This gives the protein CASSYSYAGQPQHF.

This clonotype was counted ten times or more. J is TRBJ1-4 and V is TRBV7-2, with D perhaps matching TRBD1 (5 bases). CDR1 SGHTA and CDR2 FQGNSA come from the germline V gene. V shed 5 bases and J shed 6 bases, with 13 bases lying between them. The CDR3 has 14 amino acids. The CDR3 sequence is CASSPTAKHEKLFF. CDR3 coding DNA: TGTGCCAGCAGCCCGACAGCAAAGCATGAAAAACTGTTTTTT.

This chain connects TRBV5-1 to TRBJ2-3, with D possibly matching TRBD2 (6 bases). Per the germline V gene, CDR1 is SGHRS and CDR2 is YFSETQ. The CDR3 covers 15 residues. Deletions cut 4 bases from V and 1 base from J, with 13 bases between. CDR3 coding DNA: TGCGCCAGCAGCGGAAGCGGGCGCGGCACAGATACGCAGTATTTT. It specifies CASSGSGRGTDTQYF.

This sequence joins TRBV21-1 and TRBJ2-7; the table's D call, TRBD1, has no DNA check behind it. TRBV21-1 is a pseudogene locus. The CDR3 consists of 15 residues. CDR3 residues: CASSNRGRCSYEQYV. The CDR3, as DNA: TGTGCCAGCAGCAACAGGGGCAGGTGCTCCTACGAGCAGTACGTC.

This clonotype was counted ten times or more. The chain is built from TRBV20-1 and TRBJ2-7; 10 bases are a match to TRBD1. The CDR3 has 14 amino acids. Germline CDR1 DFQATT, CDR2 SNEGSKA (reference sequence). With V trimmed by 3 bases and J by 3 bases, 5 bases remained unmatched. CDR3 residues: CSARAGTGDYEQYF. The CDR3 nucleotides read TGCAGTGCTAGGGCCGGGACAGGGGACTACGAGCAGTACTTC.

The table lists this clonotype with many counts. The V call is TRBV5-5, the J call TRBJ2-2; tentatively, D is TRBD1 (5 bases). The V end lost 0 bases, the J end lost 4 bases, and 7 bases lay between the germline ends. The CDR3 is made up of 14 amino acids. Germline lookup yields CDR1 SGHKS and CDR2 YYEKEE (reference sequence). The CDR3 loop is CASSLVQGTGELFF. For the CDR3, the DNA is TGTGCCAGCAGCTTGGTTCAGGGCACCGGGGAGCTGTTTTTT.

The V gene is TRBV11-2, the J gene TRBJ2-6; 13 nucleotides line up with TRBD2. V shed 4 bases and J 2 bases; nucleotides not matched to a gene: 5. Germline CDR1 reads SGHAT; CDR2 reads FQNNGV. The CDR3 has 18 amino acids. CDR3 nucleotide sequence: TGTGCCAGCAGCTCTCGACTAGCGGGGGGTCCTGGGGCCAACGTCCTGACTTTC. This encodes CASSSRLAGGPGANVLTF. Filled out from reference TRBV11-2 and TRBJ2-6, the complete variable domain reads EAGVAQSPRYKIIEKRQSVAFWCNPISGHATLYWYQQILGQGPKLLIQFQNNGVVDDSQLPKDRFSAERLKGVDSTLKIQPAKLEDSAVYLCASSSRLAGGPGANVLTFGAGSRLTVL.

This clonotype was detected a few times. DNA of the CDR3: TGTGCCAGCAGCTTAGCCTACCCGGCGGGGGCCGGTGAGCAGTTCTTC. This gives the protein CASSLAYPAGAGEQFF. This chain links TRBV7-2 with TRBJ2-1, with TRBD2 as a possible D gene (7 bases). The CDR3 consists of 16 residues. Germline assignment: CDR1 SGHTA and CDR2 FQGNSA. V dropped 0 bases and J dropped 9 bases, with 18 bases sitting between them.

This chain joins TRBV5-6 and TRBJ2-7; no reliable D call. CDR3 length: 13 amino acids. Trimming stripped 2 bases from V and 3 bases from J, with 9 bases between. Per germline, CDR1 SGHDT and CDR2 YYEEEE. The chain's CDR3 is CASSFRPIYEQYF. For the CDR3, the DNA is TGTGCCAGCAGCTTCCGGCCGATCTACGAGCAGTACTTC.

This clonotype was counted many times. The V and J genes are TRBV5-1 and TRBJ2-7, with D maybe TRBD1 (6 bases). Germline V CDR1 and CDR2: SGHRS, YFSETQ. This CDR3 spans 14 amino acids. Trimming cost V 7 bases and J 3 bases, with 17 bases left between them. CDR3 region: CASGPYRDNYEQYF. The CDR3 DNA sequence: TGCGCCAGCGGACCCTATCGGGACAACTACGAGCAGTACTTC.

A few counts support this clonotype. The gene calls are TRBV5-1 and TRBJ1-4; D gene uncertain. Germline values: CDR1 SGHRS, CDR2 YFSETQ. The CDR3 is 16 amino acids. V was cut by 4 bases and J by 0 bases, with 13 bases left in between. The CDR3 sequence: CASSSRRRTTNEKLFF. In DNA form, the CDR3 reads TGCGCCAGCAGCAGCCGTAGGAGAACAACTAATGAAAAACTGTTTTTT.

This clonotype was observed at least ten times. The V call is TRBV7-3, the J call TRBJ2-2; the D is unclear. There are 12 residues in the CDR3. The V gene lost 6 bases and the J gene lost 7 bases, with 9 bases spanning the gap. The germline CDR1 and CDR2 sequences are SGHTA and FQGTGA. This CDR3 reads CASSPVDGELFF. In DNA, the CDR3 is TGTGCCAGCAGTCCTGTTGACGGGGAGCTGTTTTTT.

This clonotype was observed a few times. The chain uses TRBV15 and TRBJ1-6; unclear D gene. Germline-derived CDR1 and CDR2 are LNHNV and YYDKDF (reference sequence). V gave up 0 bases and J gave up 14 bases, with 14 bases separating them. This CDR3 has 14 residues. The CDR3 coding sequence is TGTGCCACCAGCAGAGATCCGGGAACATCAACCCTCCACTTT. Protein: CATSRDPGTSTLHF.

This clonotype has a count of ten or more. The rearrangement uses TRBV20-1 and TRBJ1-5; D ambiguous. CDR3 size: 13 residues. Trimming stripped 1 base from V and 5 bases from J, with 9 bases between. Germline V gene sequence: CDR1 DFQATT, CDR2 SNEGSKA (reference sequence). CDR3 loop: CSARAPQDQPQHF. CDR3 DNA: TGCAGTGCTAGAGCACCCCAGGATCAGCCCCAGCATTTT.

This clonotype was counted ten times or more. Sequence at one end of the junction differs from germline and may be a read error. The chain combines TRBV7-9 with TRBJ2-1; either TRBD1 or TRBD2 may supply D (6 bases each). CDR1 SEHNR and CDR2 FQNEAQ come from the germline V gene (reference sequence). This CDR3 comprises 14 residues. As DNA, the CDR3 is TGTGCCAGCACCTTAGGGCAGGGGAGGAATGAGCAGTTCTTC. This sequence encodes CASTLGQGRNEQFF. The full variable domain, its missing parts supplied by reference TRBV7-9 and TRBJ2-1, is DTGVSQNPRHKITKRGQNVTFRCDPISEHNRLYWYRQTLGQGPEFLTYFQNEAQLEKSRLLSDRFSAERPKGSFSTLEIQRTEQGDSAMYLCASTLGQGRNEQFFGPGTRLTVL.

This clonotype was detected a few times. The V and J genes are TRBV6-1 and TRBJ1-4; 7 positions agree with TRBD1. Germline loops: CDR1 MNHNS, CDR2 SASEGT. The CDR3 runs 15 residues. After removal of 5 bases from V and 3 bases from J, the junction contained 6 bases not matched to a gene. CDR3 DNA sequence: TGTGCCAGCAGTCGTAACAGGGGAGCTAATGAAAAACTGTTTTTT. This translates into CASSRNRGANEKLFF.

V usage is TRBV6-2 or TRBV6-3 and J usage is TRBJ1-1; D perhaps matches TRBD1 (6 bases). The germline V gene has CDR1 MNHEY and CDR2 SVGEGT. This CDR3 is built from 17 residues. V was shortened by 0 bases and J by 2 bases, with 16 bases between the two germline ends. CDR3 sequence reads: CASSYSFPRGKNTEAFF. DNA of the CDR3: TGTGCCAGCAGTTACTCGTTCCCCAGGGGCAAAAACACTGAAGCTTTCTTT.

This clonotype came up many times. CDR3 protein: CASSQDDGSSYEQYF. The CDR3 bases are TGCGCCAGCAGCCAAGATGATGGTAGTTCCTACGAGCAGTACTTC. This sequence joins TRBV4-3 and TRBJ2-7; no clear D. The V and J ends lost 0 bases and 1 base respectively, with 10 bases between them. The CDR3 consists of 15 residues. Germline V CDR1 and CDR2: LGHNA, YSLEER.

This clonotype appeared many times. The chain joins TRBV30 to TRBJ1-5; 9 bases match TRBD1. The germline V gene encodes CDR1 GTSNPN and CDR2 SVGIG (reference sequence). CDR3 size: 12 residues. Trimming cost V 6 bases and J 6 bases; bases outside gene matches: 3. In nucleotides, the CDR3 is TGTGCCTGTGGACAGGGGCGTCAGCCCCAGCATTTT. Translating gives CACGQGRQPQHF.

The sample holds many counts of this clonotype. The V call is TRBV19, the J call TRBJ2-1; D may be TRBD1 (5 bases). Germline CDR1 is LNHDA and CDR2 is SQIVND (reference sequence). The CDR3 is 11 residues long. V shed 6 bases and J shed 8 bases, with 8 bases lying between them. CDR3 coding DNA: TGTGCCAGTAGAGGACACTATGAGCAGTTCTTC. Encoded protein: CASRGHYEQFF.

This clonotype was seen more than once but under ten times. The chain couples TRBV29-1 to TRBJ2-2; 8 bases map to TRBD2. With 7 bases clipped from V and 6 bases from J, the junction kept 7 bases outside the gene matches. Germline V gene data show CDR1 as SQVTM and CDR2 as ANQGSEA. The CDR3 extends over 13 amino acids. This CDR3 is CSASAGEAGELFF. The CDR3 DNA sequence: TGCAGCGCTTCAGCGGGGGAAGCCGGGGAGCTGTTTTTT.

The chain joins TRBV7-9 to TRBJ1-4; D is unclear. Germline loops: CDR1 SEHNR, CDR2 FQNEAQ (reference sequence). The V end lost 5 bases, the J end lost 7 bases, and 11 bases lay between the germline ends. The CDR3 runs 13 residues. The CDR3 DNA reads as TGTGCCAGCAGCCGGCGGGCTGGTGAAAAACTGTTTTTT. It codes for CASSRRAGEKLFF.

In its sample, this clonotype was seen a few times. The chain joins TRBV5-5 to TRBJ2-2; 10 nucleotides line up with TRBD2. Germline trimming cut 4 bases from V and 5 bases from J; bases unmatched to any gene: 8. The V gene's germline CDR1 is SGHKS and CDR2 YYEKEE (reference sequence). The CDR3 contains 16 residues. The CDR3 DNA reads as TGTGCCAGCAGCCCGAGCGGGGGGGCAAGTACCGGGGAGCTGTTTTTT. Translation: CASSPSGGASTGELFF.